This is a list of T cell receptor beta chains from one sample in a study of T cell responses to AZD1222 COVID-19 vaccine. Sequencing used immunoSEQ multiplex PCR; TCRdb keeps in-frame clones, though not all of them. Of more than 85,000 clones listed, around nine tenths are singletons. The input for sequencing was peripheral blood, taken on day 0 of AZD1222 vaccination. These receptors all stem from an adult in good health. Both conserved end residues are part of each CDR3. D genes are given only for firm matches. A clone size is listed for some rows: how often the clone was seen (once, few, many), or a class if it is expanded.

TRBV18	TRBJ2-7	.	.	TGTGCCAGCTCACCAGACGGCTCCTACGAGCAGTACTTC	CASSPDGSYEQYF
TRBV6-5	TRBJ1-4	.	.	TGTGCCAGCAGTTTGTATACTAATGAAAAACTGTTTTTT	CASSLYTNEKLFF
TRBV27	TRBJ2-1	.	TRBD2	TGTGCCAGCAAACTAGCGGGGAGGAGCTCCTACAATGAGCAGTTCTTC	CASKLAGRSSYNEQFF
TRBV10-3	TRBJ1-6	few	TRBD1	TGTGCCATCAGGAGGGACAGGGGGGCCTATAATTCACCCCTCCACTTT	CAIRRDRGAYNSPLHF
TRBV5-1	TRBJ1-2	once	TRBD1	TGCGCCAGCAGCTCCTCCCGGACAGGGGGCAAGGGCTACACCTTC	CASSSSRTGGKGYTF
TRBV5-5	TRBJ1-4	.	.	TGTGCCAGCAGTTACCCCGGGACGGCAAATGAAAAACTGTTTTTT	CASSYPGTANEKLFF
TRBV5-4	TRBJ2-2	.	.	TGTGCCAGCAGCTCCCGCAGGGGAGGCGGGGAGCTGTTTTTT	CASSSRRGGGELFF
TRBV3-1/TRBV3-2	TRBJ1-2	.	.	TGTGCCAGCAGCCACCAAAGGGGGGGATCTGGCTATGGCTACACCTTC	CASSHQRGGSGYGYTF
TRBV6-5	TRBJ1-5	few	.	TGTGCCAGCAACGGGGGCAATCAGCCCCAGCATTTT	CASNGGNQPQHF
TRBV5-1	TRBJ2-1	.	.	TGCGCCAGCAGCCCGACTAGTGTCGCCAACAATGAGCAGTTCTTC	CASSPTSVANNEQFF
TRBV19	TRBJ2-2	.	.	TGTGCCAGTAGTATTGTCCCCGTGGGGGGCACCGGGGAGCTGTTTTTT	CASSIVPVGGTGELFF
TRBV15	TRBJ1-4	.	TRBD1	TGTGCCACCAGCAGAGATTCAGGGGGCCTATCAACTAATGAAAAACTGTTTTTT	CATSRDSGGLSTNEKLFF
TRBV30	TRBJ1-6	.	.	TGTGCCTGGAGTGTCTCGGACAACTATAATTCACCCCTCCACTTT	CAWSVSDNYNSPLHF
TRBV11-3	TRBJ2-2	.	.	TGTGCCAGCTGCCGCAGTTGGGCCGGGGAGCTGTTTTTT	CASCRSWAGELFF
TRBV5-6	TRBJ2-4	.	.	TGTGCCAGCGGGGCCGACGGAAAAAACATTCAGTACTTC	CASGADGKNIQYF
TRBV5-1	TRBJ1-3	.	TRBD1	TGCGCCAGCAGCTTGACAGGGGCTGGAAACACCATATATTTT	CASSLTGAGNTIYF
TRBV13	TRBJ1-1	.	TRBD1	TGTGCCAGCAGCCGGACAGGGTGGAACACTGAAGCTTTCTTT	CASSRTGWNTEAFF
TRBV7-8	TRBJ2-5	.	.	TGTGCCAGCAGCTTCTTCGACCAACCCCAAGAGACCCAGTACTTC	CASSFFDQPQETQYF
TRBV6-5	TRBJ1-2	.	TRBD1	TGTGCCAGCAGTTCTGCTCGGGACAGGCTTAACTATGGCTACACCTTC	CASSSARDRLNYGYTF
TRBV5-4	TRBJ2-5	.	.	TGTGCCAGCAGCCCCGGCCCTTCCCAAGAGACCCAGTACTTC	CASSPGPSQETQYF
TRBV19	TRBJ2-1	.	TRBD2	TGTGCCAGTAGTTCTGTACTAGCGGGGAGCCAGAATGAGCAGTTCTTC	CASSSVLAGSQNEQFF
TRBV5-6	TRBJ1-2	few	.	TGTGCCAGCAGCAATGCCGGGACATTCTTCTATGGCTACACCTTC	CASSNAGTFFYGYTF
TRBV7-2	TRBJ1-1	.	.	TGTGCCAGCAGCCCCCCGGGCCGCTTATCCCTGAACACTGAAGCTTTCTTT	CASSPPGRLSLNTEAFF
TRBV15	TRBJ2-7	.	TRBD2	TGTGCCACCAGCAGGCGGGGGGAGTCCTACGAGCAGTACTTC	CATSRRGESYEQYF
TRBV4-2	TRBJ2-6	once	.	TGTGCCAGCAGCTATGGGGCGCCCTCTGGGGCCAACGTCCTGACTTTC	CASSYGAPSGANVLTF
TRBV19	TRBJ1-2	.	TRBD1	TGTGCCAGTAGTATTATTGCCGGGACAGGGTATGGCTACACCTTC	CASSIIAGTGYGYTF
TRBV29-1	TRBJ2-1	.	TRBD2	TGCAGCGTTCGGGGGGGCCAGGGGAATGAGCAGTTCTTC	CSVRGGQGNEQFF
TRBV5-1	TRBJ1-1	.	TRBD1	TGCGCCAGCAGCTGGACCCAGGGGGGAGAAATGGAAGCTTTCTTT	CASSWTQGGEMEAFF
TRBV9	TRBJ1-1	.	.	TGTGCCAGCAGCGTAGGAGGACGAGGGTTCGGCACTGAAGCTTTCTTT	CASSVGGRGFGTEAFF
TRBV9	TRBJ1-4	.	.	TGTGCCAGCAGCGTCACAGATCTGACTAATGAAAAACTGTTTTTT	CASSVTDLTNEKLFF
TRBV24-1	TRBJ1-2	.	.	TGTGCCACCAGTGGCCCAACTTTGGGCTATGGCTACACCTTC	CATSGPTLGYGYTF
TRBV5-1	TRBJ2-1	few	TRBD2	TGCGCCAGCAGCTTAGGACTAGCGGCTGCCGGGGAGCAGTTCTTC	CASSLGLAAAGEQFF
TRBV9	TRBJ1-3	.	TRBD1	TGTGCCAGCAGCACGACAGGGATATCTGGAAACACCATATATTTT	CASSTTGISGNTIYF
TRBV6-2/TRBV6-3	TRBJ2-2	.	.	TGTGCCAGCAGTTTCCCACAGGGTAGCGCCGGGGAGCTGTTTTTT	CASSFPQGSAGELFF
TRBV28	TRBJ2-5	.	TRBD1	TGTGCCAGCAGTTTGACAGGGGCCTACCAAGAGACCCAGTACTTC	CASSLTGAYQETQYF
TRBV5-5	TRBJ2-3	once	TRBD2	TGTGCCAGCAGCGTCCTAGCGGGAGGGCGAGTTTCCACAGATACGCAGTATTTT	CASSVLAGGRVSTDTQYF
TRBV6-2/TRBV6-3	TRBJ2-7	.	TRBD1	TGTGCCAGCAGTTATGGGGACAGGGGCTGGTACGAGCAGTACTTC	CASSYGDRGWYEQYF
TRBV27	TRBJ1-5	few	.	TGTGCCAGCAGTCATGGGGGTAGGATCAATCAGCCCCAGCATTTT	CASSHGGRINQPQHF
TRBV6-5	TRBJ1-2	.	.	TGTGCCAGCAGCTACCCTACACGAGGCTACACCTTC	CASSYPTRGYTF
TRBV11-1	TRBJ1-2	.	.	TGTGCCAGCATCCTACTGGACAGTGCCCTTCACTACACCTTC	CASILLDSALHYTF
TRBV7-6	TRBJ2-5	once	TRBD2	TGTGCCAGCAGCCACCGACTAGCCGAGACCCAGTACTTC	CASSHRLAETQYF
TRBV5-1	TRBJ1-2	few	TRBD1	TGCGCCAGCAGCGCGGGGGGACAGGGGGCGTATGGCTACACCTTC	CASSAGGQGAYGYTF
TRBV18	TRBJ1-5	once	TRBD1	TGTGCCAGCTCACGAGGGACAGACAATCAGCCCCAGCATTTT	CASSRGTDNQPQHF
TRBV24-1	TRBJ2-1	.	.	TGTGCCACCAGTGTGGGGCAGGGTTACAATGAGCAGTTCTTC	CATSVGQGYNEQFF
TRBV2	TRBJ1-1	.	.	TGTGCCAGCAGTGAAGACACTGAAGCTTTCTTT	CASSEDTEAFF
TRBV3-1/TRBV3-2	TRBJ2-1	few	TRBD2	TGTGCCAGCAGCCCCCGGACTAGCGGGCCGGTTTACAATGAGCAGTTCTTC	CASSPRTSGPVYNEQFF
TRBV5-4	TRBJ1-1	few	.	TGTGCCAGCAGCTTGGGGGGGTCCCGGAACACTGAAGCTTTCTTT	CASSLGGSRNTEAFF
TRBV5-1	TRBJ1-4	.	TRBD1	TGCGCCAGCAGAAACAAGACAGGGGCCGTAGAAAAACTGTTTTTT	CASRNKTGAVEKLFF
TRBV5-1	TRBJ1-2	few	TRBD1	TGCGCCAGCAGCTTGGTGACAGGGGAATCTGGCTACACCTTC	CASSLVTGESGYTF
TRBV12-3/TRBV12-4	TRBJ1-2	.	.	TGTGCCAGCAGCCAAGGAGGGGTTGATGGCTACACCTTC	CASSQGGVDGYTF